The present T cell receptor (beta chain) was sequenced within a study of T cell responses to AZD1222 COVID-19 vaccine. General study points: No day 14 peak samples; only post-peak repertoires were characterized.

Generated by immunoSEQ multiplex PCR, the TCRdb table keeps only in-frame clones and is missing some. In the table there are about 120,000 clones, about 90% of which are singletons. Trimming removed 0 bases from V and 7 bases from J, with 15 bases in between. The V gene's germline CDR1 is LGHNA and CDR2 YNFKEQ. The CDR3 totals 16 residues. Of note for this clone: Its antigen remains unknown.

The rearrangement links TRBV4-2 to TRBJ2-2; D not certain. The origin of this receptor is an adult in good health. The specimen comprised peripheral blood, sampled on day 0 of AZD1222 vaccination. Here the CDR3 DNA reads TGTGCCAGCAGCCAAGATTGGGCAGGAAAGGTCGGGGAGCTGTTTTTT. Translated: CASSQDWAGKVGELFF.